This T cell receptor beta chain was documented in a study of cytomegalovirus exposure and HLA in healthy donors. Germline V gene sequence: CDR1 LGHNA, CDR2 YNFKEQ. CDR3 size: 11 residues. V was shortened by 2 bases and J by 6 bases, with 2 bases between the two germline ends. Measured with immunoSEQ multiplex PCR; TCRdb has only the in-frame clones, and not every one. The sample has roughly 330,000 clones, 75% to 90% seen once. About this clone itself: Its antigen is not identified.

The study's findings and limits: The investigators catalogued under 200 TCR beta chains as cytomegalovirus-associated.

The clonotype was recovered from a woman in her thirties in good health and CMV-seropositive. The sample was PBMCs. The V and J genes are TRBV4-2 and TRBJ2-4; D gene ambiguous. The CDR3 loop reads CASSQLNIQYF. The DNA of the CDR3 is TGTGCCAGCAGCCAATTAAACATTCAGTACTTC.